This T cell receptor beta chain was documented in a study of T cells expressing NK-cell markers. In the study overall: In the group of eight sequenced donors, seven were HCMV-seropositive and one was seronegative.

TCR beta cDNA was generated via 5'RACE template switching incorporating UMIs. TCRdb re-analyzed the 5' RACE reads; it lists each CDR3 protein once, without DNA. The repertoire table contains roughly 150,000 distinct CDR3 sequences. Findings and caveats of the study: As a fraction of CD8+ T cells, dominant NKG2C+ clonotypes reached about 1.0-7.5% in six or seven donors.

This CDR3 has 16 residues. Germline V gives CDR1 LGHDT, CDR2 YNNKEL (reference sequence). Notes on this clonotype: No antigen is known for it.

The source material was blood T cells: a sorted CD56 or NKG2C T cell subset, CD4+ or CD8+ T cells, or bulk PBMC T cells (not recorded which). The receptor comes from a man aged 18-69 years in good health. The V call is TRBV3-1, the J call TRBJ2-7; absent DNA, TCRdb's TRBD2 call cannot be checked. CDR3 residues: CASSQDKGYETYEQYF.